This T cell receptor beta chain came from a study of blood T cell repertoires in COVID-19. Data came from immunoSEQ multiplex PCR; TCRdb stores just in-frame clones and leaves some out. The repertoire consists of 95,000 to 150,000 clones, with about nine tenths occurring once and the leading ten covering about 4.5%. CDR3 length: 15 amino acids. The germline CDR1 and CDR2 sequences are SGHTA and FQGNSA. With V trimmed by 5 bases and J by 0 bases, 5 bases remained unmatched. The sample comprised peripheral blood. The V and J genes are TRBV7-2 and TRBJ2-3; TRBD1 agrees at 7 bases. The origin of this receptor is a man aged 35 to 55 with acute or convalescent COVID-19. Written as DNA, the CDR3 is TGTGCCAGCAGCCCGACGGGACAGAGCACAGATACGCAGTATTTT. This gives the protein CASSPTGQSTDTQYF.